Shown below are 22 T cell receptor beta chains from a single sample sequenced in a study of T cell responses to AZD1222 COVID-19 vaccine. Method: immunoSEQ multiplex PCR; TCRdb's copy keeps in-frame clones and lacks some. This table holds some 120,000 clones, 86% found once. Here the sequenced sample was peripheral blood, taken on day 0 of AZD1222 vaccination. The receptors here all came from an adult in good health.

This chain joins TRBV6-5 and TRBJ2-7; D perhaps matches TRBD1 (6 bases). V dropped 7 bases and J dropped 6 bases, with 16 bases sitting between them. Germline V CDR1 and CDR2: MNHEY, SVGAGI. The CDR3 has 13 amino acids. The CDR3 DNA is TGTGCCAGCATCGGACAGTTTCGTGGCGAGCAGTACTTC. Translating it yields CASIGQFRGEQYF.

This clone was observed many times. The chain is built from TRBV29-1 and TRBJ1-1; 9 positions match TRBD1. Germline values: CDR1 SQVTM, CDR2 ANQGSEA. J lost 5 bases, V lost 7 bases, and 8 bases had no gene match. The CDR3 contains 13 residues. The CDR3, as DNA: TGCAGCGCATGGACAGGGGAAGGGACTGAAGCTTTCTTT. Encoded protein: CSAWTGEGTEAFF.

The J gene is TRBJ1-6, the V gene TRBV7-2, with D possibly matching TRBD1 (6 bases). This CDR3 is built from 14 residues. The germline CDR1 and CDR2 sequences are SGHTA and FQGNSA. Trimming stripped 5 bases from V and 6 bases from J, with 11 bases between. This CDR3 reads CASSQEGGNSPLHF. The CDR3 DNA follows: TGTGCCAGCAGCCAGGAGGGGGGTAATTCACCCCTCCACTTT.

The chain links TRBV6-6 to TRBJ2-2, with unresolved D. Germline CDR1 reads MNHNY; CDR2 reads SVGAGI (reference sequence). This CDR3 contains 15 residues. V was cut by 2 bases and J by 6 bases, with 13 bases left in between. The CDR3 is CASSYVLDVSGELFF. CDR3 sequence (DNA): TGTGCCAGCAGTTACGTCCTAGATGTCTCCGGGGAGCTGTTTTTT.

The chain carries TRBV5-6 and TRBJ1-2; D gene unclear. Trimming cost V 4 bases and J 4 bases, with 11 bases left between them. CDR1 and CDR2 from the germline V gene are SGHDT and YYEEEE. This CDR3 spans 13 amino acids. The CDR3 region is CASSPGRSYGYTF. DNA for the CDR3: TGTGCCAGCAGCCCAGGACGGAGCTATGGCTACACCTTC.

The chain is built from TRBV18 and TRBJ1-1; D is perhaps TRBD1 (5 bases). The length of the CDR3 is 14 residues. The germline gives CDR1 KGHSH, CDR2 LQKENI. Trimming stripped 1 base from V and 1 base from J, with 7 bases between. This CDR3 reads CASSPRDGNTEAFF. Written as DNA, the CDR3 is TGTGCCAGCTCACCACGGGACGGGAACACTGAAGCTTTCTTT.

The CDR3 spells CASSESGQPARNGNQPQHF. Here the CDR3 DNA reads TGTGCCAGCAGTGAGTCGGGACAGCCCGCAAGAAATGGCAATCAGCCCCAGCATTTT. The V and J genes are TRBV2 and TRBJ1-5; 7 bases map to TRBD1. Germline values: CDR1 SNHLY, CDR2 FYNNEI. With 3 bases clipped from V and 2 bases from J, the junction kept 16 bases outside the gene matches. The CDR3 consists of 19 residues.

This clone was seen only a few times. CDR3 region: CASSIDPGLDGYTF. In DNA form, the CDR3 reads TGTGCCAGTAGTATCGACCCAGGTTTGGATGGCTACACCTTC. This chain connects TRBV19 to TRBJ1-2; D is unresolved. Germline V gives CDR1 LNHDA, CDR2 SQIVND (reference sequence). The CDR3 has 14 amino acids. The V end lost 3 bases, the J end lost 6 bases, and 14 bases lay between the germline ends.

The chain's CDR3 is CASSLSRVHNEQFF. The CDR3 DNA sequence: TGTGCCAGCAGTTTATCACGGGTCCACAATGAGCAGTTCTTC. This sequence joins TRBV27 and TRBJ2-1; D not certain. Trimming stripped 0 bases from V and 5 bases from J, with 8 bases between. Germline CDR1 and CDR2: MNHEY and SMNVEV (reference sequence). CDR3 size: 14 residues.

This clone was seen more than once but under ten times. The rearrangement joins TRBV11-2 to TRBJ2-7; D unresolved. Germline values: CDR1 SGHAT, CDR2 FQNNGV. V lost 5 bases and J 2 bases, leaving 4 bases between the germline ends. CDR3 length equals 11 residues. The CDR3 coding sequence is TGTGCCAGCAGCCCCGCCTACGAGCAGTACTTC. It encodes CASSPAYEQYF.

The rearrangement joins TRBV28 to TRBJ1-1; TRBD1 aligns across 7 bases. The germline gives CDR1 MDHEN, CDR2 SYDVKM. Trimming cost V 5 bases and J 6 bases; bases outside gene matches: 12. This CDR3 comprises 15 residues. This CDR3 is CASSPASRGWAEAFF. CDR3 in DNA: TGTGCCAGCAGTCCCGCCTCCAGGGGGTGGGCTGAAGCTTTCTTT.

This chain links TRBV29-1 with TRBJ1-2, with 11 bases fitting TRBD1. The CDR3 runs to 13 residues. V gave up 7 bases and J gave up 3 bases; unmatched junction bases: 4. The germline gives CDR1 SQVTM, CDR2 ANQGSEA. The CDR3 protein is CSAGTGGDYGYTF. CDR3 nucleotide sequence: TGCAGCGCTGGGACAGGGGGTGACTATGGCTACACCTTC.

As DNA, the CDR3 is TGCGCCAGCAGCTTGGGTCAGCCGAACACTGAAGCTTTCTTT. Its translation is CASSLGQPNTEAFF. The rearrangement links TRBV5-1 to TRBJ1-1; no clear D. Germline V gene lookup returns CDR1 SGHRS and CDR2 YFSETQ. V dropped 0 bases and J dropped 1 base, with 7 bases sitting between them. The CDR3 sequence is 14 residues long.

V usage is TRBV2 and J usage is TRBJ2-6, with D possibly matching TRBD1 (6 bases). The germline V gene has CDR1 SNHLY and CDR2 FYNNEI. The CDR3 is 15 residues long. V was pared by 6 bases and J by 0 bases, with 9 bases between. The DNA of the CDR3 is TGTGCCAGCAGCGACAGGTTCTCTGGGGCCAACGTCCTGACTTTC. Protein sequence: CASSDRFSGANVLTF.

V gene TRBV2 combines with J gene TRBJ2-2; D remains unclear. Trimming pared 8 bases from V and 0 bases from J, leaving 7 bases between. This CDR3 has 13 amino acids. Germline CDR1 SNHLY, CDR2 FYNNEI. As DNA, the CDR3 is TGTGCCAGCGACCCAACGAACACCGGGGAGCTGTTTTTT. Protein sequence: CASDPTNTGELFF.

CDR3 sequence: CASSPTGGTYEQYF. The CDR3 DNA follows: TGTGCCAGCAGCCCTACAGGGGGGACCTACGAGCAGTACTTC. The chain employs TRBV7-3 and TRBJ2-7; 8 bases fit TRBD1. V was clipped by 5 bases and J by 2 bases; unmatched bases: 5. Germline CDR1 and CDR2: SGHTA and FQGTGA. The CDR3 runs 14 residues.

CDR3 nucleotide sequence: TGCGCCAGCAGCCAAAAGGACAGGAGGAACACTGAAGCTTTCTTT. Protein: CASSQKDRRNTEAFF. The V and J genes are TRBV4-3 and TRBJ1-1, with 7 bases aligning to TRBD1. V shed 2 bases, J shed 1 base, and the junction held 4 bases outside the gene matches. The CDR3 is 15 residues long. Germline CDR1 is LGHNA and CDR2 is YSLEER.

V is TRBV24-1 and J is TRBJ2-1; 8 positions agree with TRBD2. The trim removed 4 bases at V and 6 bases at J, leaving 7 bases unmatched. Germline values: CDR1 KGHDR, CDR2 SFDVKD. CDR3 length: 15 residues. CDR3 residues: CATSDSGGPFNEQFF. The CDR3 DNA reads TGTGCCACCAGTGACTCGGGGGGGCCGTTCAATGAGCAGTTCTTC.

V and J are TRBV7-8 and TRBJ1-5; D ambiguous. Germline-derived CDR1 and CDR2 are SGHVS and FQNEAQ. CDR3 length: 14 residues. Trimming cost V 3 bases and J 7 bases, with 13 bases left between them. The CDR3 here is CASSFVAGVQPQHF. The CDR3 nucleotides are TGTGCCAGCAGCTTTGTCGCGGGAGTCCAGCCCCAGCATTTT.

The gene calls are TRBV9 and TRBJ2-7; TRBD2 is a possible D gene (6 bases). Trimming removed 4 bases at V and 5 bases at J, with 13 bases between. The CDR3 is made up of 13 amino acids. CDR1 SGDLS and CDR2 YYNGEE come from the germline V gene. This CDR3 reads CASSLGGEDEQYF. CDR3 DNA: TGTGCCAGCAGCCTGGGTGGGGAGGACGAGCAGTACTTC.

This chain links TRBV29-1 with TRBJ1-5; unclear D gene. Looked up from germline, CDR1 is SQVTM and CDR2 is ANQGSEA. This CDR3 has 13 amino acids. V shed 4 bases and J shed 5 bases, with 12 bases lying between them. The CDR3 nucleotides read TGCAGCGTTGGGATGGGTTCGGATCAGCCCCAGCATTTT. This sequence encodes CSVGMGSDQPQHF.

The V call is TRBV19, the J call TRBJ1-5; tentatively, D is TRBD1 (6 bases). From germline, CDR1 is LNHDA and CDR2 SQIVND (reference sequence). This CDR3 spans 13 amino acids. Deletions cut 5 bases from V and 7 bases from J, with 12 bases between. CDR3 in amino acids: CASSSGVSQPQHF. The CDR3 DNA follows: TGTGCCAGTAGTTCAGGGGTCAGCCAGCCCCAGCATTTT.